The rows below give T cell receptor beta chains drawn from one sample of a study of T cell responses to AZD1222 COVID-19 vaccine. Libraries were prepared by immunoSEQ multiplex PCR; TCRdb keeps only in-frame clonotypes and omits some of them. In the table there are just under 100,000 clones, roughly 84% of which are singletons. The specimen was peripheral blood, collected on day 0 of AZD1222 vaccination. The receptor set was obtained from an adult in good health. The CDR3 runs from the conserved cysteine through the conserved F or W. D genes are given only for firm matches. Size is omitted from some rows. Given values are once, few, many or a class for expanded clones.

D gene	V gene	clone size	J gene	CDR3 protein	CDR3 DNA
NA	TRBV27	NA	TRBJ1-1	CASSLQMNTEAFF	TGTGCCAGCAGCCTACAGATGAACACTGAAGCTTTCTTT
TRBD1	TRBV28	few	TRBJ1-2	CASSPRDRGAGYTF	TGTGCCAGCAGCCCCAGGGACAGGGGTGCTGGCTACACCTTC
NA	TRBV28	NA	TRBJ1-1	CASTPMAGNTEAFF	TGTGCCAGCACACCTATGGCAGGGAACACTGAAGCTTTCTTT
NA	TRBV7-2	NA	TRBJ2-5	CASSLRRLETQYF	TGTGCCAGCAGCTTAAGGCGTTTGGAGACCCAGTACTTC
TRBD1	TRBV27	NA	TRBJ1-6	CASTADRTNSPLHF	TGTGCCAGCACAGCGGACAGGACGAATTCACCCCTCCACTTT
TRBD1	TRBV6-5	once	TRBJ2-7	CASSYSRQGGYEQYF	TGTGCCAGCAGTTACTCGAGACAGGGTGGCTACGAGCAGTACTTC
TRBD1	TRBV30	NA	TRBJ1-1	CAWSRLARGRTEAFF	TGTGCCTGGAGTAGGCTGGCCAGGGGGCGAACTGAAGCTTTCTTT
NA	TRBV19	NA	TRBJ2-5	CASSITGGGFETQYF	TGTGCCAGTAGTATAACAGGTGGGGGATTCGAGACCCAGTACTTC
NA	TRBV30	NA	TRBJ1-6	CAWRPTGNYNSPLHF	TGTGCCTGGAGACCAACAGGAAATTATAATTCACCCCTCCACTTT
NA	TRBV5-6	NA	TRBJ1-6	CASSLVQGRNSPLHF	TGTGCCAGCAGCTTGGTTCAGGGGAGGAATTCACCCCTCCACTTT
TRBD1	TRBV23-1	NA	TRBJ1-5	CASAGTGNNQPQHF	TGCGCAAGCGCCGGGACAGGGAACAATCAGCCCCAGCATTTT
NA	TRBV7-2	NA	TRBJ2-3	CASSLEGLRGTSTDTQYF	TGTGCCAGCAGCTTAGAGGGCCTTAGAGGGACTAGCACAGATACGCAGTATTTT
TRBD1	TRBV7-2	NA	TRBJ2-1	CASSVTGTGGGKEQFF	TGTGCCAGCAGCGTCACCGGGACAGGGGGTGGGAAGGAGCAGTTCTTC
TRBD1	TRBV6-5	once	TRBJ2-7	CASIMDRVGEQYF	TGTGCCAGCATTATGGACAGGGTGGGAGAGCAGTACTTC
NA	TRBV28	NA	TRBJ1-1	CASSFYIAPRRTEAFF	TGTGCCAGCAGTTTTTATATTGCACCGCGGAGGACTGAAGCTTTCTTT
NA	TRBV11-2	NA	TRBJ1-4	CASSLGEVSNEKLFF	TGTGCCAGCAGCTTAGGGGAGGTGTCTAATGAAAAACTGTTTTTT
TRBD1	TRBV11-2	NA	TRBJ1-6	CASTTEGGTGVSPLHF	TGTGCCAGCACCACCGAGGGGGGGACAGGGGTATCACCCCTCCACTTT
TRBD2	TRBV9	NA	TRBJ2-1	CASSVGTNYNEQFF	TGTGCCAGCAGCGTTGGGACTAACTACAATGAGCAGTTCTTC